This is a list of T cell receptor beta chains from one sample in a study of cytotoxic CD8 clonotypes in ibrutinib-treated CLL. The method was immunoSEQ multiplex PCR; TCRdb's version includes in-frame clones alone and lacks a portion of them. The repertoire holds under 200,000 clones, with more than 65% as singletons. Here the sequenced sample was PBMCs, taken after 12 months of ibrutinib treatment. The receptors derive from a human donor with chronic lymphocytic leukemia. CDR3s include the opening cysteine and the closing phenylalanine or tryptophan. The order of the fields is D gene, CDR3 length, V gene, J gene, clone size, CDR3 DNA, CDR3 protein. D genes are given only for firm matches. Rows give clone size only sometimes, using once, few, many, or a class for an expanded clone.

d_call: .
cdr3_length: 11
v_call: TRBV30
j_call: TRBJ2-5
clone_size: .
cdr3_nt: TGTGCCTGGAGTGTAGTTGAGACCCAGTACTTC
cdr3_aa: CAWSVVETQYF

d_call: TRBD2
cdr3_length: 15
v_call: TRBV6-5
j_call: TRBJ2-7
clone_size: .
cdr3_nt: TGTGCCAGCAGTGTAAGACTAGCGGGAGGTAACGAGCAGTACTTC
cdr3_aa: CASSVRLAGGNEQYF

d_call: .
cdr3_length: 14
v_call: TRBV30
j_call: TRBJ1-2
clone_size: .
cdr3_nt: TGTGCCTGGAGTGTCGGCAGTGTCCCCTATGGCTACACCTTC
cdr3_aa: CAWSVGSVPYGYTF

d_call: TRBD2
cdr3_length: 18
v_call: TRBV28
j_call: TRBJ2-3
clone_size: once
cdr3_nt: TGTGCCAGCAGTTTAAGGTCTAGCGGGAGGTTCGGCACAGATACGCAGTATTTT
cdr3_aa: CASSLRSSGRFGTDTQYF

d_call: .
cdr3_length: 14
v_call: TRBV30
j_call: TRBJ2-2
clone_size: .
cdr3_nt: TGTGCCTGGAGAGGGTCTAGAGGTGCCGGGGAGCTGTTTTTT
cdr3_aa: CAWRGSRGAGELFF

d_call: .
cdr3_length: 11
v_call: TRBV19
j_call: TRBJ2-7
clone_size: .
cdr3_nt: TGTGCCAGTAGTCAGGGGCTCGAGCAGTACTTC
cdr3_aa: CASSQGLEQYF

d_call: .
cdr3_length: 14
v_call: TRBV4-3
j_call: TRBJ1-3
clone_size: .
cdr3_nt: TGCGCCAGCAGCCAAGAGGGGTCTGGAAACACCATATATTTT
cdr3_aa: CASSQEGSGNTIYF

d_call: .
cdr3_length: 15
v_call: TRBV5-5
j_call: TRBJ1-2
clone_size: .
cdr3_nt: TGTGCCAGCAGCTTGGGCGGAGGGGCTAACTATGGCTACACCTTC
cdr3_aa: CASSLGGGANYGYTF

d_call: .
cdr3_length: 14
v_call: TRBV11-2
j_call: TRBJ2-3
clone_size: few
cdr3_nt: TGTGCCACCCAAAAAGGGGGATCCACAGATACGCAGTATTTT
cdr3_aa: CATQKGGSTDTQYF

d_call: .
cdr3_length: 13
v_call: TRBV6-5
j_call: TRBJ1-6
clone_size: once
cdr3_nt: TGTGCCAGCAGAATTTCAGGGAACTCACCCCTCCACTTT
cdr3_aa: CASRISGNSPLHF

d_call: .
cdr3_length: 17
v_call: TRBV28
j_call: TRBJ1-1
clone_size: .
cdr3_nt: TGTGCCAGCAGTTACCGACATACGCTATTAGTGAACACTGAAGCTTTCTTT
cdr3_aa: CASSYRHTLLVNTEAFF

d_call: .
cdr3_length: 16
v_call: TRBV7-3
j_call: TRBJ2-7
clone_size: .
cdr3_nt: TGTGCCAGCAGCCTTACCGGAGGAGGCAAAACCTACGAGCAGTACTTC
cdr3_aa: CASSLTGGGKTYEQYF

d_call: .
cdr3_length: 14
v_call: TRBV2
j_call: TRBJ1-1
clone_size: .
cdr3_nt: TGTGCCAGCAGTACGGGACGGGTGAACACTGAAGCTTTCTTT
cdr3_aa: CASSTGRVNTEAFF

d_call: TRBD1
cdr3_length: 13
v_call: TRBV5-5
j_call: TRBJ1-1
clone_size: .
cdr3_nt: TGTGCCACCCACCAGGGGGGATGGTCTGAAGCTTTCTTT
cdr3_aa: CATHQGGWSEAFF

d_call: .
cdr3_length: 13
v_call: TRBV15
j_call: TRBJ2-2
clone_size: .
cdr3_nt: TGTGCCACCAGCAGGGGGACACCCGGGGAGCTGTTTTTT
cdr3_aa: CATSRGTPGELFF

d_call: TRBD2
cdr3_length: 18
v_call: TRBV9
j_call: TRBJ2-7
clone_size: .
cdr3_nt: TGTGCCAGCAGCGTAGACGGGTCCGGCGGGGGACTATCCTACGAGCAGTACTTC
cdr3_aa: CASSVDGSGGGLSYEQYF

d_call: TRBD2
cdr3_length: 17
v_call: TRBV5-1
j_call: TRBJ2-3
clone_size: .
cdr3_nt: TGCGCCAGCAGCTTGGAAGTAGCGGGGGCGATCGCAGATACGCAGTATTTT
cdr3_aa: CASSLEVAGAIADTQYF

d_call: .
cdr3_length: 14
v_call: TRBV18
j_call: TRBJ1-5
clone_size: .
cdr3_nt: TGTGCCAGCTCACCACAACAGGGAAATCAGCCCCAGCATTTT
cdr3_aa: CASSPQQGNQPQHF

d_call: .
cdr3_length: 14
v_call: TRBV5-1
j_call: TRBJ2-3
clone_size: .
cdr3_nt: TGCGCCAGCAGCCTAAAGGACGCAGCGGATACGCAGTATTTT
cdr3_aa: CASSLKDAADTQYF

d_call: .
cdr3_length: 13
v_call: TRBV28
j_call: TRBJ2-5
clone_size: once
cdr3_nt: TGTGCCAGCACCCAGGGGCAGGAAGAGACCCAGTACTTC
cdr3_aa: CASTQGQEETQYF

d_call: .
cdr3_length: 10
v_call: TRBV29-1
j_call: TRBJ1-1
clone_size: .
cdr3_nt: TGCAGCGTTGCGAACACTGAAGCTTTCTTT
cdr3_aa: CSVANTEAFF

d_call: TRBD1
cdr3_length: 17
v_call: TRBV4-1
j_call: TRBJ1-1
clone_size: .
cdr3_nt: TGCGCCAGCAGCCCCACAGAGGGACAGACCATAAACACTGAAGCTTTCTTT
cdr3_aa: CASSPTEGQTINTEAFF

d_call: TRBD2
cdr3_length: 14
v_call: TRBV7-3
j_call: TRBJ2-1
clone_size: .
cdr3_nt: TGTGCCAGCAGCTTAGGACTAGACCGGGGGGAGCAGTTCTTC
cdr3_aa: CASSLGLDRGEQFF

d_call: TRBD1
cdr3_length: 13
v_call: TRBV11-2
j_call: TRBJ1-5
clone_size: .
cdr3_nt: TGTGCCAGCAGCTGGGACAGAAATCAGCCCCAGCATTTT
cdr3_aa: CASSWDRNQPQHF

d_call: TRBD1
cdr3_length: 14
v_call: TRBV7-2
j_call: TRBJ1-2
clone_size: .
cdr3_nt: TGTGCCAGCAGCTCCGCCGGGACAGGGCTTGGCTACACCTTC
cdr3_aa: CASSSAGTGLGYTF

d_call: .
cdr3_length: 14
v_call: TRBV5-6
j_call: TRBJ1-2
clone_size: .
cdr3_nt: TGTGCCAGCAGCTCCGGACAGCTTAGCCATGGCTACACCTTC
cdr3_aa: CASSSGQLSHGYTF

d_call: .
cdr3_length: 18
v_call: TRBV18
j_call: TRBJ2-6
clone_size: .
cdr3_nt: TGTGCCAGCTCACCACCACGGGGAAGGGGTTCTGGGGCCAACGTCCTGACTTTC
cdr3_aa: CASSPPRGRGSGANVLTF

d_call: .
cdr3_length: 17
v_call: TRBV25-1
j_call: TRBJ2-5
clone_size: .
cdr3_nt: TGTGCCAGCAGTGAATCAAGAACCCCCCGCTACCAAGAGACCCAGTACTTC
cdr3_aa: CASSESRTPRYQETQYF

d_call: .
cdr3_length: 15
v_call: TRBV28
j_call: TRBJ1-6
clone_size: .
cdr3_nt: TGTGCCAGCAGACCCTCTGAGCTGTATAATTCACCCCTCCACTTT
cdr3_aa: CASRPSELYNSPLHF

d_call: .
cdr3_length: 15
v_call: TRBV5-8
j_call: TRBJ1-5
clone_size: few
cdr3_nt: TGTGCCAGCAGCCGCCGGACCACGGGCAATCAGCCCCAGCATTTT
cdr3_aa: CASSRRTTGNQPQHF

d_call: .
cdr3_length: 15
v_call: TRBV7-9
j_call: TRBJ2-7
clone_size: .
cdr3_nt: TGTGCCAGCAGCTCTTGGTCATGGGGCTCCTACGAGCAGTACTTC
cdr3_aa: CASSSWSWGSYEQYF

d_call: TRBD1
cdr3_length: 15
v_call: TRBV5-4
j_call: TRBJ2-7
clone_size: .
cdr3_nt: TGTGCCAGCAGCCACGGGACAGGGGGTTTACACGAGCAGTACTTC
cdr3_aa: CASSHGTGGLHEQYF

d_call: .
cdr3_length: 12
v_call: TRBV6-1
j_call: TRBJ2-1
clone_size: .
cdr3_nt: TGTGCCAGCAGTATACAGGGCAATGAGCAGTTCTTC
cdr3_aa: CASSIQGNEQFF

d_call: .
cdr3_length: 11
v_call: TRBV7-6
j_call: TRBJ2-7
clone_size: .
cdr3_nt: TGTGCCAGCGGGGGGGGCTCCGAGCAGTACTTC
cdr3_aa: CASGGGSEQYF

d_call: TRBD1
cdr3_length: 16
v_call: TRBV14
j_call: TRBJ1-2
clone_size: few
cdr3_nt: TGTGCCAGCAGCCTGGTCTCGGGACAGCGAAACTATGGCTACACCTTC
cdr3_aa: CASSLVSGQRNYGYTF

d_call: .
cdr3_length: 15
v_call: TRBV6-5
j_call: TRBJ1-2
clone_size: .
cdr3_nt: TGTGCCAGCAGTTACTCGATGAGGGGTAACTATGGCTACACCTTC
cdr3_aa: CASSYSMRGNYGYTF

d_call: .
cdr3_length: 14
v_call: TRBV30
j_call: TRBJ2-3
clone_size: .
cdr3_nt: TGTGCCTGGACGAGTAAAAGCACGACAGATACGCAGTATTTT
cdr3_aa: CAWTSKSTTDTQYF

d_call: .
cdr3_length: 16
v_call: TRBV4-3
j_call: TRBJ1-4
clone_size: few
cdr3_nt: TGCGCCAGCAGCCGCCGACAGGAGCCAACTAATGAAAAACTGTTTTTT
cdr3_aa: CASSRRQEPTNEKLFF

d_call: .
cdr3_length: 14
v_call: TRBV28
j_call: TRBJ2-7
clone_size: .
cdr3_nt: TGTGCCAGCAGCCGGACACAGGGACCCTACGAGCAGTACTTC
cdr3_aa: CASSRTQGPYEQYF

d_call: .
cdr3_length: 17
v_call: TRBV28
j_call: TRBJ2-3
clone_size: .
cdr3_nt: TGTGCCAGCAGTTTATCGTTTGAGGGGAGTAGCGCAGATACGCAGTATTTT
cdr3_aa: CASSLSFEGSSADTQYF

d_call: .
cdr3_length: 14
v_call: TRBV6-5
j_call: TRBJ2-5
clone_size: .
cdr3_nt: TGTGCCAGCACTCGGGACACCTACCAAGAGACCCAGTACTTC
cdr3_aa: CASTRDTYQETQYF

d_call: .
cdr3_length: 13
v_call: TRBV6-6
j_call: TRBJ2-5
clone_size: .
cdr3_nt: TGTGCCAGCAGCCGGGACTGGGGAGAGACCCAGTACTTC
cdr3_aa: CASSRDWGETQYF

d_call: TRBD1
cdr3_length: 16
v_call: TRBV11-3
j_call: TRBJ2-1
clone_size: .
cdr3_nt: TGTGCCAGCAGCTTAGCCGGGACAGGGGTCTACGATGAGCAGTTCTTC
cdr3_aa: CASSLAGTGVYDEQFF

d_call: .
cdr3_length: 17
v_call: TRBV21-1
j_call: TRBJ2-3
clone_size: .
cdr3_nt: TGTGCCAGCAGCAGAGACCCCCCGGGACAGGGGACAGATACGCAGTATTTT
cdr3_aa: CASSRDPPGQGTDTQYF